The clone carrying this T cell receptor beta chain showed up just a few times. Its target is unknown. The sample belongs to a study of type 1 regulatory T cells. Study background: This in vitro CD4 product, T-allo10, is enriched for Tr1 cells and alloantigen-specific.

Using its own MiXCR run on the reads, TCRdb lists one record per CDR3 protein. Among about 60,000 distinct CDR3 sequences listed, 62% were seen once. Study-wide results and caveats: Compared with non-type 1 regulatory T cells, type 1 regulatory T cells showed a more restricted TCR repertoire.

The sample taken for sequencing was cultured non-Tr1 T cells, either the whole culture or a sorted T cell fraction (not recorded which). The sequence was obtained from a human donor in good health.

The CDR3 here is CASSGGLAGVQPPYNEQFF. The DNA for the CDR3 is TGTGCCAGCAGCGGGGGACTAGCGGGAGTGCAGCCCCCCTACAATGAGCAGTTCTTC. V gene TRBV7-3 combines with J gene TRBJ2-1; 14 bases line up with TRBD2. The CDR3 has 19 amino acids. Germline trimming cut 5 bases from V and 2 bases from J; bases unmatched to any gene: 11. Germline assignment: CDR1 SGHTA and CDR2 FQGTGA.